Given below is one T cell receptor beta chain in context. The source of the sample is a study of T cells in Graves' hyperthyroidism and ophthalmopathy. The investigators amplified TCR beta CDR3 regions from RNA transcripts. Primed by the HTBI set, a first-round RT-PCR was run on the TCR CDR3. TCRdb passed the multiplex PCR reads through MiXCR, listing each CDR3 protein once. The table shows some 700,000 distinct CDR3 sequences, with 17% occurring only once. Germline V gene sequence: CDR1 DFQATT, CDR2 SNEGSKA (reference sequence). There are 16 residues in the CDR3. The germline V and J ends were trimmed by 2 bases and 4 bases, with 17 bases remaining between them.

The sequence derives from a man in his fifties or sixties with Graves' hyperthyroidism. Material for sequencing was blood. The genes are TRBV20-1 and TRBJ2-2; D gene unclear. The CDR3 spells CSARINRRLRTGELFF. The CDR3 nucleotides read TGCAGTGCTAGAATTAACCGGAGATTGCGCACCGGGGAGCTGTTTTTT.